Listed below are T cell receptor beta chains from one sample, sequenced in a study of long-term antiretroviral therapy in people with HIV. The table came from immunoSEQ multiplex PCR; TCRdb's copy has only in-frame clones and leaves some out. In the table there are approximately 25,000 clones, 85% to 95% of which are singletons. The input for sequencing was unsorted PBMCs, taken 7.6 years after starting antiretroviral therapy. These TCRs come from a woman aged 40 to 50 with HIV. Both conserved end residues are part of each CDR3. The D gene is left open where the match is weak. Expanded clones are given a class, and other clones once, few, many or no size at all.

v_call,clone_size,d_call,j_call,cdr3_nt,cdr3_aa
TRBV6-5,few,NA,TRBJ1-1,TGTGCCAGCAGTTATTTCGAACACGCGAACACTGAAGCTTTCTTT,CASSYFEHANTEAFF
TRBV7-2,NA,NA,TRBJ1-5,TGTGCCAGCAGCTCATCAGTCGGGCCCCAGCCCCAGCATTTT,CASSSSVGPQPQHF
TRBV6-1,NA,NA,TRBJ1-3,TGTGCCAGCAGGACCCTAGGCTCTGGAAACACCATATATTTT,CASRTLGSGNTIYF
TRBV5-4,once,TRBD2,TRBJ2-1,TGTGCCAGCAGCTTGGGGGGACTAGGGTACAATGAGCAGTTCTTC,CASSLGGLGYNEQFF
TRBV15,NA,NA,TRBJ2-7,TGTGCCACCAGCAGACCGGCGGAGGGGACAGCGAGCTCCTACGAGCAGTACTTC,CATSRPAEGTASSYEQYF
TRBV19,NA,TRBD1,TRBJ1-1,TGTGCCAGTAGCCAAACAGGGGTGAACACTGAAGCTTTCTTT,CASSQTGVNTEAFF
TRBV29-1,NA,NA,TRBJ2-7,TGCAGCGTTGAAGATCTGACAGGTCATTTGGGGGAGCAGTACTTC,CSVEDLTGHLGEQYF
TRBV19,NA,NA,TRBJ1-2,TGTGCCAGTAGTATGGCAGGGATCTATGGCTACACCTTC,CASSMAGIYGYTF
TRBV18,NA,NA,TRBJ1-3,TGTGCCAGCTCACCACCGGTCGCCTCTGGAAACACCATATATTTT,CASSPPVASGNTIYF
TRBV30,NA,NA,TRBJ2-3,TGTGCCTGGACCCGGACAGATCACACAGATACGCAGTATTTT,CAWTRTDHTDTQYF
TRBV30,NA,TRBD1,TRBJ1-3,TGTGCCTGTTCACAGGGGCAAAACACCATATATTTT,CACSQGQNTIYF
TRBV27,NA,NA,TRBJ1-1,TGTGCCAGCAGTTTACGGACAGCGAACACTGAAGCTTTCTTT,CASSLRTANTEAFF
TRBV7-9,NA,TRBD2,TRBJ2-1,TGTGCCAGCAGCCGCGGGGGGGCCCACAATGAGCAGTTCTTC,CASSRGGAHNEQFF
TRBV29-1,NA,NA,TRBJ2-3,TGCAGCGTTCCCCGCCCGGGAATGAGCACAGATACGCAGTATTTT,CSVPRPGMSTDTQYF
TRBV6-6,NA,NA,TRBJ1-6,TGTGCCAGCAGTTACGGGCAGGGTCGTAATTCACCCCTCCACTTT,CASSYGQGRNSPLHF
TRBV5-1,once,TRBD2,TRBJ2-7,TGCGCCAGCAGCTTAGGACTAGCGGGGGGGCCAGCGGAGCAGTACTTC,CASSLGLAGGPAEQYF
TRBV11-2,NA,TRBD2,TRBJ2-7,TGTGCCAGCAGCTTACGAGGACTAGCGGGGGGTTACGAGCAGTACTTC,CASSLRGLAGGYEQYF
TRBV7-3,once,NA,TRBJ2-5,TGTGCCAGCAGCTTAAAAGGTTCCCGCTGGGGGAGCCGGCAAGAGACCCAGTACTTC,CASSLKGSRWGSRQETQYF
TRBV9,NA,TRBD1,TRBJ1-2,TGTGCCAGCAGCGTAGGGGGTCAGGGGGGGGACTATGGCTACACCTTC,CASSVGGQGGDYGYTF
TRBV7-9,NA,TRBD2,TRBJ2-3,TGTGCCAGCAGCTTAGAGTCGGCGGGGGGGAGCACAGATACGCAGTATTTT,CASSLESAGGSTDTQYF
TRBV30,NA,NA,TRBJ2-5,TGTGCCTGGAGTGTACCTCCAGGGACGCCTACCCAGTACTTC,CAWSVPPGTPTQYF
TRBV4-3,NA,NA,TRBJ1-1,TGCGCCAGCAGTCAACAGGGATCTTCCACTGAAGCTTTCTTT,CASSQQGSSTEAFF
TRBV30,NA,TRBD1,TRBJ1-1,TGTGCCTGGAGTGTTGAGGGGACAGGGGCCGATTTT,CAWSVEGTGADF
TRBV27,once,NA,TRBJ1-4,TGTGCCAGCAGGGCGGGGGTCGTTATAAATGAAAAACTGTTTTTT,CASRAGVVINEKLFF
TRBV9,once,NA,TRBJ2-1,TGTGCCAGCAGCGCCCAAGCGGGTATCAACAATGAGCAGTTCTTC,CASSAQAGINNEQFF
TRBV5-1,NA,TRBD2,TRBJ2-7,TGCGCCAGCAGCGGTGGACTAGGGGCCTACGAGCAGTACTTC,CASSGGLGAYEQYF
TRBV9,NA,TRBD1,TRBJ2-5,TGTGCCAGCAGCGTAGCTTCAGGGGGCGCTTCTTGGGAGACCCAGTACTTC,CASSVASGGASWETQYF
TRBV6-1,NA,NA,TRBJ2-1,TGTGCCAGCAGCATACAGGGCCTTTCCTACAATGAGCAGTTCTTC,CASSIQGLSYNEQFF
TRBV11-2,NA,NA,TRBJ1-2,TGTGCCAGCAGCTTCCCCGACGGATCTCCAAGGAGGCTTAACTATGGCTACACCTTC,CASSFPDGSPRRLNYGYTF
TRBV29-1,NA,NA,TRBJ2-3,TGCAGCGTGGAATTCCGGGACGGAGGACAAGCAGATACGCAGTATTTT,CSVEFRDGGQADTQYF
TRBV7-9,NA,NA,TRBJ1-2,TGTGCCAGCAGCCGCGGACAGCAGATCTATGGCTACACCTTC,CASSRGQQIYGYTF
TRBV2,NA,NA,TRBJ2-7,TGTGCCAGCACCCTGACTAACTACGAGCAGTACTTC,CASTLTNYEQYF
TRBV6-5,NA,NA,TRBJ1-5,TGTGCCAGCAGTTCAGGGGAGCAGCCCCAGCATTTT,CASSSGEQPQHF
TRBV9,NA,NA,TRBJ1-3,TGTGCCAGCAGCGTAGCGGTCAGTCATTTCTCTGGAAACACCATATATTTT,CASSVAVSHFSGNTIYF
TRBV30,NA,TRBD2,TRBJ2-5,TGTGCCTGGAGTCCCCAGGGACTATTGAACCAAGAGACCCAGTACTTC,CAWSPQGLLNQETQYF
TRBV4-1,NA,NA,TRBJ2-3,TGCGCCAGCAGCCAAGTTGGCGGGGGCGATGGAGATACGCAGTATTTT,CASSQVGGGDGDTQYF
TRBV19,NA,NA,TRBJ1-1,TGTGCCAGTAGCCGCGACGAGGAGGGAGCCACTGAAGCTTTCTTT,CASSRDEEGATEAFF
TRBV6-5,NA,NA,TRBJ2-7,TGTGCCAGCAGGAGAGGGGGTATCAACTACGAGCAGTACTTC,CASRRGGINYEQYF
TRBV7-9,NA,TRBD2,TRBJ2-1,TGTGCCAGCAGCTCGACTAGCGGGGGGCCCCCCTACAATGAGCAGTTCTTC,CASSSTSGGPPYNEQFF
TRBV9,NA,NA,TRBJ2-1,TGTGCCAGCAGCGCGGGGTTGGGTCCTAGCTCCTACAATGAGCAGTTCTTC,CASSAGLGPSSYNEQFF
TRBV29-1,NA,TRBD1,TRBJ2-1,TGCAGCGTTTGGGGACAGGGGACGGATGAGCAGTTCTTC,CSVWGQGTDEQFF
TRBV6-5,NA,NA,TRBJ2-7,TGTGCCAGCAGTTACAAGCCGGGGTCCTACGAGCAGTACTTC,CASSYKPGSYEQYF
TRBV12-5,NA,NA,TRBJ1-5,TGTGCTAGTGGTTTGGTACAGTCTGGGGGCAATCAGCCCCAGCATTTT,CASGLVQSGGNQPQHF
TRBV5-1,NA,TRBD1,TRBJ2-2,TGCGCCAGCAGCTTGCGAGGGGGCTTGAACACCGGGGAGCTGTTTTTT,CASSLRGGLNTGELFF
TRBV6-6,NA,TRBD2,TRBJ2-7,TGTGCCAGCAGACCGGGAGGGTGGGACGAGCAGTACTTC,CASRPGGWDEQYF
TRBV27,NA,NA,TRBJ2-5,TGTGCCAGCAGCTCCGAGGGGAGAACCCAGTACTTC,CASSSEGRTQYF
TRBV29-1,NA,NA,TRBJ1-1,TGCAGCGGAAGGTTGGGAGGGAACACTGAAGCTTTCTTT,CSGRLGGNTEAFF
TRBV6-7,NA,TRBD2,TRBJ2-7,TGTGCCAGCAGTCCCCGCGGGGGTCCCGCTTTACTCTCCTACGAGCAGTACTTC,CASSPRGGPALLSYEQYF
TRBV10-3,few,TRBD2,TRBJ2-1,TGTGCCATCAGCACCGGGACTAGCGGGCTGAATGAGCAGTTCTTC,CAISTGTSGLNEQFF
TRBV4-1,NA,TRBD1,TRBJ1-1,TGCGCCAGCAGCCAAGGACAGGGTCGGAACACTGAAGCTTTCTTT,CASSQGQGRNTEAFF
TRBV27,NA,NA,TRBJ2-6,TGTGCCAGCAGGGACTTTACAGCGTCTGGGGCCAACGTCCTGACTTTC,CASRDFTASGANVLTF
TRBV7-9,once,NA,TRBJ1-4,TGTGCCAGCAGCTTAGCTGGCGGCAGCGTCACAACTAATGAAAAACTGTTTTTT,CASSLAGGSVTTNEKLFF
TRBV7-2,NA,TRBD1,TRBJ1-2,TGTGCCAGCAGCTCGACAGGGGGCGCCAACTATGGCTACACCTTC,CASSSTGGANYGYTF
TRBV7-9,NA,TRBD1,TRBJ1-1,TGTGCCAGCAGCTACCAGGGGGCTGGTACTGAAGCTTTCTTT,CASSYQGAGTEAFF
TRBV18,NA,TRBD2,TRBJ2-3,TGTGCCAGCTCACCTCCGGGACTAGGGGCAGATACGCAGTATTTT,CASSPPGLGADTQYF
TRBV30,NA,TRBD1,TRBJ1-1,TGTGCCTGGAGTCGACAGGGTCCCACTGAAGCTTTCTTT,CAWSRQGPTEAFF
TRBV19,NA,NA,TRBJ2-1,TGTGCCAGTTGTGTAGTAGGCGGGGACAATGAGCAGTTCTTC,CASCVVGGDNEQFF
TRBV6-5,NA,NA,TRBJ1-2,TGTGCCAGCAGTCGCCTACCGGGCAGACCTAAAGGCTACACCTTC,CASSRLPGRPKGYTF
TRBV30,NA,NA,TRBJ1-4,TGTGCCTGGAGTGTAGTCGGGGACGGGAAACTGTTTTTT,CAWSVVGDGKLFF
TRBV4-2,NA,NA,TRBJ2-7,TGTGCCAGCAGCCGGGACAAACCCTACGAGCAGTACTTC,CASSRDKPYEQYF